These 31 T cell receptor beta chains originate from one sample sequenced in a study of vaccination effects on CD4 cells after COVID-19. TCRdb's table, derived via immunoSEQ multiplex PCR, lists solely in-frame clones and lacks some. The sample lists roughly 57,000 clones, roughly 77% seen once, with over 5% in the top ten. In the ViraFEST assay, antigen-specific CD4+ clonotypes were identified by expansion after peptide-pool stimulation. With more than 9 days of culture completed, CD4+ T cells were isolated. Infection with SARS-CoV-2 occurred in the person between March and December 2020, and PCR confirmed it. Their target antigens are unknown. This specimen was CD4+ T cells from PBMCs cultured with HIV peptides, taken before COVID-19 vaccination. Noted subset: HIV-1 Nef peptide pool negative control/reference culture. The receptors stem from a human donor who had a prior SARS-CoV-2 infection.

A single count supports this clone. The DNA of the CDR3 is TGTGCCAGCAGTCTAGACTGGGGGGATACGCAGTATTTT. It specifies CASSLDWGDTQYF. The genes are TRBV5-5 and TRBJ2-3; D might be TRBD1 or TRBD2, each matching 5 bases. The CDR3 consists of 13 residues. Deletions cut 5 bases from V and 6 bases from J, with 13 bases between. Germline V gives CDR1 SGHKS, CDR2 YYEKEE (reference sequence).

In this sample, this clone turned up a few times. The DNA of the CDR3 is TGTGCCAGCAGTGCCCTCGATGGGGTCGTAGCTTTCTTT. Translation: CASSALDGVVAFF. The rearrangement uses TRBV2 and TRBJ1-1; D gene unclear. V was trimmed by 4 bases and J by 10 bases, leaving 16 bases between them. The CDR3 contains 13 residues. Germline CDR1 reads SNHLY; CDR2 reads FYNNEI. The full variable domain, its missing parts supplied by reference TRBV2 and TRBJ1-1, is EPEVTQTPSHQVTQMGQEVILRCVPISNHLYFYWYRQILGQKVEFLVSFYNNEISEKSEIFDDQFSVERPDGSNFTLKIRSTKLEDSAMYFCASSALDGVVAFFGQGTRLTVV.

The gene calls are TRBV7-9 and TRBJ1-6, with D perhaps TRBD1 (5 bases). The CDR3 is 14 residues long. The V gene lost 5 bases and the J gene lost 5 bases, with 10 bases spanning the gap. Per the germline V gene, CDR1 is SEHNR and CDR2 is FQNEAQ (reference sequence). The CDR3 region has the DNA TGTGCCAGCAGCCACGGGACGAATAATTCACCCCTCCACTTT. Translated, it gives CASSHGTNNSPLHF.

CDR3 sequence: CASRTGASGSRKYF. Here the CDR3 DNA reads TGTGCCAGCAGGACGGGGGCTAGCGGGAGCCGGAAGTACTTC. V gene TRBV5-5 combines with J gene TRBJ2-4; 10 bases line up with TRBD2. Trimming cost V 5 bases and J 14 bases; bases outside gene matches: 13. This CDR3 has 14 residues. The germline CDR1 and CDR2 sequences are SGHKS and YYEKEE (reference sequence).

DNA of the CDR3: TGTGCCATCAGTGAGTTAACAGGGTCGAGTCCAGATACGCAGTATTTT. It translates to CAISELTGSSPDTQYF. This chain uses TRBV10-3 with TRBJ2-3, with a weak D call TRBD1 (6 bases). The CDR3 loop spans 16 amino acids. V gave up 1 base and J gave up 4 bases, with 15 bases separating them. Germline V lookup: CDR1 ENHRY, CDR2 SYGVKD.

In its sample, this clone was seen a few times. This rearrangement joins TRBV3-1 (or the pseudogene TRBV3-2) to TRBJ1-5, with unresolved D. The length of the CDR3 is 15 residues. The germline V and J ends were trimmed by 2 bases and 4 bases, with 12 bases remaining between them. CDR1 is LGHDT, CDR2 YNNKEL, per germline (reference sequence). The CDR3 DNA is TGTGCCAGCAGCCAACAGATGGGAGGGAATCAGCCCCAGCATTTT. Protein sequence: CASSQQMGGNQPQHF.

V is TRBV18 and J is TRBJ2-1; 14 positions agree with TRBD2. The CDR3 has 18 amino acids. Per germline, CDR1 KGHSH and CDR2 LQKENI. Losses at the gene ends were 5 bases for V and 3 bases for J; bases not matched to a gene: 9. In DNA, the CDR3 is TGTGCCAGCTCATTCGTGAGACTAGCGGGGGGGTTCTACAATGAGCAGTTCTTC. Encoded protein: CASSFVRLAGGFYNEQFF.

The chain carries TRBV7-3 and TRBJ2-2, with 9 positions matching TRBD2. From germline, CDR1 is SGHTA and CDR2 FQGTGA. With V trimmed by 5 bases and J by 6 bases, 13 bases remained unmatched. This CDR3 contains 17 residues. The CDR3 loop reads CASSPVAGDYPAGELFF. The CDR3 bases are TGTGCCAGCAGCCCCGTAGCGGGAGATTACCCGGCCGGGGAGCTGTTTTTT.

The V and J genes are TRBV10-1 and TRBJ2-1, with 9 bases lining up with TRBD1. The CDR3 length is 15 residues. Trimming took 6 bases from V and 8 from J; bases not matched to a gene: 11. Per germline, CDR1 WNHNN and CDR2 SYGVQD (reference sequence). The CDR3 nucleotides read TGCGCCAGCAGGCGCGACAGGGGGGGAAACGATGAGCAGTTCTTC. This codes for CASRRDRGGNDEQFF.

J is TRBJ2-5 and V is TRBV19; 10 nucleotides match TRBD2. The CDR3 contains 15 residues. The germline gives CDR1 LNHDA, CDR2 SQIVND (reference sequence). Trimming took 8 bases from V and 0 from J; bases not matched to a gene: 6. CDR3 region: CASSGTSEYQETQYF. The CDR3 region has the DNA TGTGCCAGTTCCGGGACTAGCGAATACCAAGAGACCCAGTACTTC.

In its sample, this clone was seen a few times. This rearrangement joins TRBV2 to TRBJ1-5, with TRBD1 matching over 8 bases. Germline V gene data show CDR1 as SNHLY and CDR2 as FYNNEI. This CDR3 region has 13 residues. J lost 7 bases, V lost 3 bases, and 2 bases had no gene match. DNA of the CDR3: TGTGCCAGCAGTGACAGGGGGCGGCAGCCCCAGCATTTT. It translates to CASSDRGRQPQHF.

CDR3: CASSLDYSPGELFF. DNA of the CDR3: TGCGCCAGCAGCTTGGACTACTCACCCGGGGAGCTGTTTTTT. V usage is TRBV5-1 and J usage is TRBJ2-2, with no clear D. Germline V CDR1 and CDR2: SGHRS, YFSETQ. V gave up 0 bases and J gave up 6 bases, with 9 bases separating them. There are 14 residues in the CDR3.

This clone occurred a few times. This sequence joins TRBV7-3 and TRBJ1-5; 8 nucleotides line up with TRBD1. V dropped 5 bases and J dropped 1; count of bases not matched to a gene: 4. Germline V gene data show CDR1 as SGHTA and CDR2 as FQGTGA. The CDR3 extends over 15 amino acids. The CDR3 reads CASSVGQGSNQPQHF. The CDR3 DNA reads TGTGCCAGCAGCGTAGGACAGGGAAGCAATCAGCCCCAGCATTTT.

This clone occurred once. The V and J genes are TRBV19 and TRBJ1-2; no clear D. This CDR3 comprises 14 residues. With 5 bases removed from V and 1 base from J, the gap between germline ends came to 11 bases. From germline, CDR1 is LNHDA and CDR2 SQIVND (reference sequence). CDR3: CASSAGVNNYGYTF. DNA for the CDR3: TGTGCCAGTAGTGCCGGAGTCAATAACTATGGCTACACCTTC. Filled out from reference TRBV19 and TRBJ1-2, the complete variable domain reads DGGITQSPKYLFRKEGQNVTLSCEQNLNHDAMYWYRQDPGQGLRLIYYSQIVNDFQKGDIAEGYSVSREKKESFPLTVTSAQKNPTAFYLCASSAGVNNYGYTFGSGTRLTVV.

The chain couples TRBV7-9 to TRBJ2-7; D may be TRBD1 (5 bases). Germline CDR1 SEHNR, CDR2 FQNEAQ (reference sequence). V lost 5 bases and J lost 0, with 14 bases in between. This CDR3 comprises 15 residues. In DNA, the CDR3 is TGTGCCAGCAGCGGGGTAGGGGCGAGCTCCTACGAGCAGTACTTC. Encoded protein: CASSGVGASSYEQYF.

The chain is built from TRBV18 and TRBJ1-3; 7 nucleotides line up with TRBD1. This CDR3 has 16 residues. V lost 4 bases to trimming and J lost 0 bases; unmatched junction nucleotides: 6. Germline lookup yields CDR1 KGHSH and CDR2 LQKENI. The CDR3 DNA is TGTGCCAGCTCACAAGGACAGGTGAACTCTGGAAACACCATATATTTT. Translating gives CASSQGQVNSGNTIYF.

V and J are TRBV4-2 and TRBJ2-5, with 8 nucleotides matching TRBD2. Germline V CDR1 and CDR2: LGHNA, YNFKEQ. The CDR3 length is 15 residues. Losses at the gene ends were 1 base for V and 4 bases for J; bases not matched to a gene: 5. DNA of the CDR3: TGTGCCAGCAGCCAAGTCGGTACTAGCGGAGAGACCCAGTACTTC. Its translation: CASSQVGTSGETQYF.

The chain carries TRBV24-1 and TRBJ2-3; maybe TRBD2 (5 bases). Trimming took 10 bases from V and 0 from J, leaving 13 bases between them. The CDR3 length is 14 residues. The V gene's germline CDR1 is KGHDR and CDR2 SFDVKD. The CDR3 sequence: CATGLPPSTDTQYF. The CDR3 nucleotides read TGTGCCACAGGACTGCCGCCGAGCACAGATACGCAGTATTTT.

CDR3 region: CASSVRTGRDSPLHF. The CDR3 DNA is TGTGCCAGCAGCGTCCGGACTGGGCGGGATTCACCCCTCCACTTT. The V call is TRBV7-2, the J call TRBJ1-6; D is undetermined. V was cut by 5 bases and J by 8 bases, with 16 bases left in between. The CDR3 consists of 15 residues. From germline, CDR1 is SGHTA and CDR2 FQGNSA.

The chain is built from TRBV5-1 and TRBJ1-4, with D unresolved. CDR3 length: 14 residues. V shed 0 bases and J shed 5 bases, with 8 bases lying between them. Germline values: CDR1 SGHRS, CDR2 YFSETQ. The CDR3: CASSLGPGNEKLFF. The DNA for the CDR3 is TGCGCCAGCAGCTTGGGCCCGGGGAATGAAAAACTGTTTTTT.

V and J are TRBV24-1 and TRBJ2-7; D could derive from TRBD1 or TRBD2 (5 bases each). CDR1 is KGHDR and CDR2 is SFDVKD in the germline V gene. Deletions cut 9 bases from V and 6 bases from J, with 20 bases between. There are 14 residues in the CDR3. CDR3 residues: CATPRAQALREQYF. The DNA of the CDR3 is TGTGCCACCCCGCGGGCACAGGCCCTCCGCGAGCAGTACTTC.

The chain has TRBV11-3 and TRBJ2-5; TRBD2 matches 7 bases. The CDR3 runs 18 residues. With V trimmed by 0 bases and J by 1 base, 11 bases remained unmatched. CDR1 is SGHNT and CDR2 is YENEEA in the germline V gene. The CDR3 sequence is CASSLDWGTGGTQETQYF. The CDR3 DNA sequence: TGTGCCAGCAGCTTAGATTGGGGCACCGGGGGGACCCAAGAGACCCAGTACTTC. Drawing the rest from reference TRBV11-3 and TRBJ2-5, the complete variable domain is EAGVVQSPRYKIIEKKQPVAFWCNPISGHNTLYWYLQNLGQGPELLIRYENEEAVDDSQLPKDRFSAERLKGVDSTLKIQPAELGDSAVYLCASSLDWGTGGTQETQYFGPGTRLLVL.

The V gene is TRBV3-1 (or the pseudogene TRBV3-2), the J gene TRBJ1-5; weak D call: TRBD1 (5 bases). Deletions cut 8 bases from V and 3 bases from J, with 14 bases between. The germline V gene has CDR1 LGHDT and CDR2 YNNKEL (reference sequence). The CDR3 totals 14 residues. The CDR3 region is CASGSGTDNQPQHF. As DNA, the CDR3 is TGTGCCAGCGGGAGTGGGACGGACAATCAGCCCCAGCATTTT.

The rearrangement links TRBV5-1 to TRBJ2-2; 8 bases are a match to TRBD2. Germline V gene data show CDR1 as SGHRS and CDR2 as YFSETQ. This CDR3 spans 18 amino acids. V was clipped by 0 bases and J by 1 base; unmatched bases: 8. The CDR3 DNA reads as TGCGCCAGCAGCTTGGACGCTTTAGCGGGGCGGAACACCGGGGAGCTGTTTTTT. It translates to CASSLDALAGRNTGELFF. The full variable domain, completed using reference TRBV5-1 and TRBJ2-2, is KAGVTQTPRYLIKTRGQQVTLSCSPISGHRSVSWYQQTPGQGLQFLFEYFSETQRNKGNFPGRFSGRQFSNSRSEMNVSTLELGDSALYLCASSLDALAGRNTGELFFGEGSRLTVL.

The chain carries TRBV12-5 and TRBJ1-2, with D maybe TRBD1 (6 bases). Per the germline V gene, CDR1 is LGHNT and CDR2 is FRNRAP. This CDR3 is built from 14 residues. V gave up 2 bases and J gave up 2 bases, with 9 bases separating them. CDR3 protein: CASGLSTGNYGYTF. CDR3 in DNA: TGTGCTAGTGGTTTGTCGACAGGCAACTATGGCTACACCTTC. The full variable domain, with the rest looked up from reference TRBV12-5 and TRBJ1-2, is DARVTQTPRHKVTEMGQEVTMRCQPILGHNTVFWYRQTMMQGLELLAYFRNRAPLDDSGMPKDRFSAEMPDATLATLKIQPSEPRDSAVYFCASGLSTGNYGYTFGSGTRLTVV.

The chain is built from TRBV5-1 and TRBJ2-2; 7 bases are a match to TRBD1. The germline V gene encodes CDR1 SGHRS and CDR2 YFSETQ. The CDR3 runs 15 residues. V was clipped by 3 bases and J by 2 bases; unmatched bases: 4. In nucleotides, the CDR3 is TGCGCCAGCAGCTGGGGGACAGCAAACACCGGGGAGCTGTTTTTT. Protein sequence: CASSWGTANTGELFF.

CDR3 in amino acids: CASSLLAGEVNEQFF. The CDR3 DNA reads as TGTGCCAGCAGCTTACTAGCGGGAGAAGTCAATGAGCAGTTCTTC. The chain recombines TRBV11-2 with TRBJ2-1; 10 positions agree with TRBD2. Per germline, CDR1 SGHAT and CDR2 FQNNGV. J lost 6 bases, V lost 2 bases, and 4 bases had no gene match. The CDR3 loop spans 15 amino acids.

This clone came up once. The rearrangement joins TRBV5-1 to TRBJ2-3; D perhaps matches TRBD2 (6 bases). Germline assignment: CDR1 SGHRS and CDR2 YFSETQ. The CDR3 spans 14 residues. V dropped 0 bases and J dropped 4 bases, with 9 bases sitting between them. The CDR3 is CASSLGGDADTQYF. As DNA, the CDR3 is TGCGCCAGCAGCTTGGGGGGGGATGCAGATACGCAGTATTTT.

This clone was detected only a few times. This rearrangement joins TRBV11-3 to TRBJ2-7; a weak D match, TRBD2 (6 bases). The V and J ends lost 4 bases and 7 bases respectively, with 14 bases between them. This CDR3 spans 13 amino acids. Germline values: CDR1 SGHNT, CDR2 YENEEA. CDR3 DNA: TGTGCCAGCAGCTCGACTAGGACGGGTGAGCAGTACTTC. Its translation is CASSSTRTGEQYF.

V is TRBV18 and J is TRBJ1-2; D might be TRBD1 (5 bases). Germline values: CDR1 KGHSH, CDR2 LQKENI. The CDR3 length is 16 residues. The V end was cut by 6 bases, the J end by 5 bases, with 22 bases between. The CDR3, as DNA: TGTGCCAGCTCCCGCCCGGGGGGGACGAAGGGATATGGCTACACCTTC. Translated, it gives CASSRPGGTKGYGYTF.

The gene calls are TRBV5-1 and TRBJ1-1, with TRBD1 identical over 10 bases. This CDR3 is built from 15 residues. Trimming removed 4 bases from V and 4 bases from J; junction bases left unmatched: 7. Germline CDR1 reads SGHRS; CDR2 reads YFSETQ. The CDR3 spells CASSPGTGARTEAFF. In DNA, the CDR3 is TGCGCCAGCAGCCCGGGGACAGGGGCCCGCACTGAAGCTTTCTTT.